This T cell receptor beta chain is from a study of Graves' ophthalmopathy and Graves' hyperthyroidism. CDR1 LNHDA and CDR2 SQIVND come from the germline V gene (reference sequence). The length of the CDR3 is 13 residues. V gave up 2 bases and J gave up 3 bases, with 7 bases separating them. Ten or more counts support this clonotype. Amplified TCR beta CDR3 regions were obtained using RNA transcripts as template. HTBI primers were used in a first-round RT-PCR, which preceded a second-round multiplex PCR. TCRdb re-derived calls from the multiplex PCR reads in MiXCR, one entry per CDR3 protein. This sample has 150,000 to 200,000 distinct CDR3 sequences, with just under 40% found just once.

The origin of this receptor is a man younger than 40 with Graves' ophthalmopathy. The sequenced sample was peripheral blood. The J gene is TRBJ1-1, the V gene TRBV19; perhaps TRBD1 as D (5 bases). The CDR3 loop reads CASSIKTDTEAFF. For the CDR3, the DNA is TGTGCCAGTAGTATAAAGACAGACACTGAAGCTTTCTTT. Filled out from reference TRBV19 and TRBJ1-1, the complete variable domain reads DGGITQSPKYLFRKEGQNVTLSCEQNLNHDAMYWYRQDPGQGLRLIYYSQIVNDFQKGDIAEGYSVSREKKESFPLTVTSAQKNPTAFYLCASSIKTDTEAFFGQGTRLTVV.